These T cell receptor beta chains were read from a single sample in a study of blood T cell repertoires in COVID-19. Sequenced by immunoSEQ multiplex PCR; TCRdb stores in-frame clones only, minus some. In the table there are over 25,000 clones, around 90% of which are singletons. Sample: peripheral blood. The receptor source for this set is a man in his sixties or seventies with acute or convalescent COVID-19. CDR3s include the opening cysteine and the closing phenylalanine or tryptophan. The D gene is left open where the match is weak. Clone size, where shown, is once, few, many, or a class for clones that have expanded.

v_gene	len	abundance	j_gene	d_gene	CDR3aa
TRBV19	15	.	TRBJ2-7	.	CASSIGGARSYEQYF
TRBV9	15	.	TRBJ2-1	TRBD2	CASSVVGAGANEQFF
TRBV5-4	12	.	TRBJ2-7	TRBD1	CASRQGAYEQYF
TRBV19	14	.	TRBJ2-5	TRBD1	CASKRDRGQETQYF
TRBV5-1	16	once	TRBJ1-2	.	CASSLSWDTSNYGYTF
TRBV27	16	.	TRBJ2-7	TRBD1	CASSRVTGKSPYEQYF
TRBV7-3	14	.	TRBJ2-7	TRBD1	CASSSGQGEGEQYF
TRBV13	14	once	TRBJ1-2	.	CASSPKTGTYGYTF
TRBV12-3/TRBV12-4	13	.	TRBJ1-5	TRBD1	CASSFRGNQPQHF
TRBV19	15	.	TRBJ1-2	.	CASSPRGLVGYGYTF
TRBV5-6	14	.	TRBJ2-2	TRBD1	CASSSQGAGGELFF
TRBV12-2	18	.	TRBJ2-6	.	CASRPHPIPCSGANVLTF
TRBV18	15	.	TRBJ1-5	TRBD1	CASSPQQGANQPQHF
TRBV5-1	14	once	TRBJ2-5	.	CASSPGSLQETQYF
TRBV21-1	18	.	TRBJ1-4	.	CASSLAGQGIATNEKLFF
TRBV6-2/TRBV6-3	16	.	TRBJ1-1	TRBD1	CASSYGKGAVNTEAFF
TRBV7-2	11	.	TRBJ2-3	.	CASSSSDTQYF
TRBV6-5	14	.	TRBJ2-7	.	CASSMNPGSYEQYF
TRBV12-3/TRBV12-4	13	.	TRBJ1-1	.	CASIYREGTEAFF
TRBV5-1	16	.	TRBJ1-4	.	CASSRGARDGYEKLFF